This T cell receptor (beta chain) was profiled in a study of T cells after yellow fever vaccination. In the case of this clonotype: What it binds is not known.

TCRdb re-called the 5' RACE reads through MiXCR, storing one row per CDR3 protein. Here the sample spans around 310,000 distinct CDR3 sequences, 8.5% to 9% being singletons. V lost 7 bases and J lost 2, with 13 bases in between. The CDR3 has 14 residues. Per the germline V gene, CDR1 is SNHLY and CDR2 is FYNNEI. Study-wide results and limits: Re-detected after boosting: most primary clones, 96% of CD4 and 88% of CD8.

The source material was PBMCs, sampled on the day of the first yellow fever vaccination. The V call is TRBV2, the J call TRBJ2-3; D unclear. The receptor was isolated from a man younger than 30 who received the YFV17D yellow fever vaccine. CDR3 sequence reads: CASKPALNTDTQYF. CDR3 coding DNA: TGTGCCAGCAAGCCTGCGCTAAACACAGATACGCAGTATTTT.